Given below is one TCR beta chain in context. The data belong to a study of patients and donors after allogeneic stem cell transplantation. TCRdb ran MiXCR on the RT-PCR reads and lists one entry per CDR3 protein. Here the sample spans tens of thousands of distinct CDR3 sequences, around 49% being singletons. The specimen was blood, either unsorted or a sorted T cell fraction (not recorded which). The receptor was isolated from a human donor who was either an allogeneic HSCT recipient or a stem cell or donor lymphocyte infusion donor (not recorded which). It is not recorded whose cells these are; they may come from a transplant donor.

The CDR3 loop reads CASSVNRGLTNEKLFF. In nucleotides, the CDR3 is TGTGCCAGCAGCGTGAACAGGGGTCTAACTAATGAAAAACTGTTTTTT. The rearrangement joins TRBV5-4 to TRBJ1-4; 7 positions agree with TRBD1. After removal of 4 bases from V and 1 base from J, the junction contained 7 bases not matched to a gene. This CDR3 has 16 residues. Per germline, CDR1 SGHNT and CDR2 YYREEE (reference sequence).